This T cell receptor beta chain was captured by sequencing in a study of control samples from healthy donors and cancer patients. This clone was observed a single time. The data were produced by immunoSEQ multiplex PCR, yet TCRdb's version contains in-frame clones alone and is incomplete. The sample lists 160,000 or so clones, over 85% seen once, with 2.4% in the top ten. The sequence was obtained from a man aged 45-65 years in good health. Sequencing was carried out using blood.

The CDR3 DNA sequence: TGTGCCAGCAGCCTGCCCCTAGAGACCCAGTACTTC. Its translation: CASSLPLETQYF. This chain joins TRBV7-6 and TRBJ2-5; no clear D gene. CDR1 is SGHVS and CDR2 is FNYEAQ in the germline V gene. The V gene lost 5 bases and the J gene lost 4 bases, with 8 bases spanning the gap. The CDR3 consists of 12 residues.